This T cell receptor beta chain was documented in a study of OX40 agonist ivuxolimab in advanced cancers. There are 13 residues in the CDR3. From germline, CDR1 is MDHEN and CDR2 SYDVKM. Trimming took off 2 bases at V and 6 bases at J, with 8 bases between the two ends. Some clones are missing from TCRdb's copy, which holds only in-frame ones; the method was immunoSEQ multiplex PCR. The data hold tens of thousands of clones, with over 80% observed a single time. This sequence was found in an adult with an advanced solid tumor such as melanoma, head and neck, liver or kidney cancer. This specimen was CD4+ or CD8+ T cells sorted from blood, taken in a trial of the OX40 agonist ivuxolimab. This sequence joins TRBV28 and TRBJ2-1; the D is unclear. The CDR3 DNA reads as TGTGCCAGCAGTTTAGCCCGGGCCAATGAGCAGTTCTTC. Its protein product is CASSLARANEQFF.